This T cell receptor (beta chain) appears in the sequencing data of a study of CD8+CD57+ T cells in acquired aplastic anemia (dated by TCRdb to 2017 to 2018). Context from the whole study: A mean of approximately 3 ug of DNA, ranging from roughly 0.19 to 30 ug, was extracted from sorted CD4+ and CD8+ cells. CD8+CD57+ expansion was defined as a frequency above the mean frequency observed in healthy subjects.

V and J are truncated by 4 bases and 3 bases respectively, leaving an intervening sequence of 12 bases. CDR1 is given as SGDLS and CDR2 as YYNGEE, both from the germline V gene. The CDR3 covers 14 residues, taking in both the cysteine and the phenylalanine. Only CDR3 DNA remains: 42 bases, in frame from the first base. The full study reports these points: Between patients and healthy controls, no significant difference in CD8+ Simpson's diversity was found (P=0.060). Twenty-nine CD8+ CDR3 sequences were found in both patients and controls but appeared to be highly expressed in patients and within the immunodominant clones of the patients.

This clonotype has only one observation. Its antigen is currently not known. The input lacks base qualities; no much larger clone sits a single base away. A single read counts as weak evidence. Profiling of TCR beta VDJ combinations and CDR3 sequences used genomic DNA as the template. An Illumina HiSeq 2000 was the platform used for TCR repertoire sequencing. In the authors' own workflow: TRBV/TRBJ rearrangement plots, CDR3 size and DJ length profiles, and Simpson's diversity index were used to assess repertoires. The most abundant DNA sequence in the deep sequencing data was taken as the immunodominant clone. CDR3 amino acid sequences were checked for sharing between subjects and were compared against published repertoires and the VDJdb database. TCRdb passed the public sequencing reads through fastp at Q25 and MiXCR, retaining productive beta sequences. Merged by CDR3 protein, the rows form single entries marked with the most common genes and DNA. These V and J calls rely on TCRdb rather than the paper's analysis. The table for this sample lists around 200,000 distinct CDR3 sequences; around 45% of them were counted only once. The ten largest account for around 9.7% of the sample.

Flow cytometry had shown CD8+CD57+ cell expansion in the patients selected for sequencing. Severe acquired aplastic anemia was diagnosed in all patients according to International Study of Aplastic Anemia and Agranulocytosis and Camitta criteria. No patient had received any therapy when blood was sampled. In this study, sorted CD4+ and CD8+ T cells from the blood of healthy subjects and of severe aplastic anemia patients had their TCR repertoires deep-sequenced. In the USA, patient enrollment took place under clinicaltrials.gov protocols 00001620, 01623167, 00001397, 00071045, 00081523 and 00961064. Ficoll-Paque density gradient centrifugation was used to isolate peripheral blood mononuclear cells. Before DNA extraction, CD4+ and CD8+ T cells were sorted by FACS or by magnetic beads.

The V and J segments used are TRBV9 and TRBJ2-3; the D gene assignment is ambiguous. The material sequenced was sorted CD4+, CD8+, or CD8+CD57+ T cells (not recorded which) from PBMCs. This TCR came from a human donor with aplastic anemia. The nucleotide sequence reads TGTGCCAGCAGCACCCTATCGCTTACAGATACGCAGTATTTT. This sequence encodes CASSTLSLTDTQYF.